These T cell receptor beta chains were read from a single sample in a study of T cells after posttransplantation cyclophosphamide. Clones were sequenced by immunoSEQ multiplex PCR, and TCRdb holds only the in-frame ones, with some missing. The sample holds 8,500 to 9,500 clones, 98% seen once. Sequencing input: naive CD8+ T cells sorted from PBMCs. Receptors originate from a man over 45 in good health, CMV-negative, and a related stem cell transplant donor. CDR3s include the opening cysteine and the closing phenylalanine or tryptophan. A D gene is named only where the DNA matches it firmly. Size values are once, few and many counts, or a class for expanded clones, and some rows have none.

V gene	clone size	J gene	D gene	CDR3 DNA	CDR3 protein
TRBV19	.	TRBJ1-2	TRBD1	TGTGCCAGTAGTATCCGGGACAGGGGACAGGGCTACACCTTC	CASSIRDRGQGYTF
TRBV7-2	.	TRBJ2-7	TRBD1	TGTGCCAGCAGCCTGTTAAGCAGGGGGCTAAGCTCCTACGAGCAGTACTTC	CASSLLSRGLSSYEQYF
TRBV27	.	TRBJ2-7	TRBD2	TGTGCCAGCAGTCCCGGGACTAGCGGGAGCAACGAGCAGTACTTC	CASSPGTSGSNEQYF
TRBV19	.	TRBJ2-1	TRBD2	TGTGCCAGTAGTATACTGACTAGCGGGGGGAATGAGCAGTTCTTC	CASSILTSGGNEQFF
TRBV6-1	.	TRBJ2-7	TRBD1	TGTGCCAGCAGTGAAGACAGGGGTAACTCCTACGAGCAGTACTTC	CASSEDRGNSYEQYF
TRBV9	.	TRBJ1-1	.	TGTGCCAGCAGCGTGAAACAGGATTTCAACACTGAAGCTTTCTTT	CASSVKQDFNTEAFF
TRBV11-2	.	TRBJ1-2	TRBD1	TGTGCCAGCAGCTTTGCGGGACAGGGGACTTATGGCTACACCTTC	CASSFAGQGTYGYTF
TRBV9	.	TRBJ2-1	.	TGTGCCAGCAGCGACGGCCCGCGAGGTGTCAATGAGCAGTTCTTC	CASSDGPRGVNEQFF
TRBV4-1	.	TRBJ2-3	TRBD2	TGCGCCAGCAGCCAAGTTAGCGGGGATACGCAGTATTTT	CASSQVSGDTQYF
TRBV5-1	.	TRBJ1-2	.	TGCGCCAGCAGCCCTCGACAGATTAACTATGGCTACACCTTC	CASSPRQINYGYTF
TRBV7-8	once	TRBJ2-3	TRBD1	TGTGCCAGCAGCCTAACAGACAGGGGCGGTGGCACAGATACGCAGTATTTT	CASSLTDRGGGTDTQYF
TRBV2	.	TRBJ2-7	TRBD1	TGTGCCACCGAAGGCCCGGGACAGGGAGGATCCTACGAGCAGTACTTC	CATEGPGQGGSYEQYF
TRBV13	once	TRBJ2-5	.	TGTGCCTCGTCTCTCAGCCGCGGGGTGGCCCGAAAGAAAGAGACCCAGTACTTC	CASSLSRGVARKKETQYF
TRBV25-1	.	TRBJ1-2	.	TGTGCCAGCAGTGAATCAGGGATGACCTATGGCTACACCTTC	CASSESGMTYGYTF
TRBV19	.	TRBJ2-3	.	TGTGCCAGCAAAACTGGGTGGAGGGCAGATACGCAGTATTTT	CASKTGWRADTQYF
TRBV10-3	.	TRBJ2-7	.	TGTGCCATAAAGACTGAAACCTCCTACGAGCAGTACTTC	CAIKTETSYEQYF
TRBV5-4	.	TRBJ2-3	TRBD2	TGTGCCAGCAGTTGGACTAGCGGGGTCACAGATACGCAGTATTTT	CASSWTSGVTDTQYF
TRBV5-6	.	TRBJ2-1	TRBD1	TGTGCCAGCAGCTTGGTCGGGACAGGGGCCGACAATGAGCAGTTCTTC	CASSLVGTGADNEQFF
TRBV29-1	.	TRBJ1-2	.	TGCAGCGTTCCGTCCGAGAACTATGGCTACACCTTC	CSVPSENYGYTF
TRBV27	.	TRBJ2-1	.	TGTGCCAGCAGTTTCTTGGGACTGCCAAATGAGCAGTTCTTC	CASSFLGLPNEQFF
TRBV10-2	.	TRBJ2-7	.	TGCGCCAGCAGTGGGGGCCGGAGCTCCTACGAGCAGTACTTC	CASSGGRSSYEQYF
TRBV27	.	TRBJ1-6	.	TGTGCCAGCAGTTTGTCCCAGGCCTATAATTCACCCCTCCACTTT	CASSLSQAYNSPLHF
TRBV27	.	TRBJ1-6	TRBD1	TGTGCCAGCAGTTTATCCGGGACAGGCTATAATTCACCCCTCCACTTT	CASSLSGTGYNSPLHF
TRBV18	.	TRBJ2-7	.	TGTGCCAGCTCACCTACAGGGGAGGTTCCCTACGAGCAGTACTTC	CASSPTGEVPYEQYF
TRBV5-1	.	TRBJ2-7	TRBD1	TGCGCCAGCAGCTTTCCAGGGGGCTCTACTTACGAGCAGTACTTC	CASSFPGGSTYEQYF
TRBV10-3	.	TRBJ2-1	TRBD2	TGTGCCATCAGTGGGGGCATAGCGGGGCTTACTTCGAATGAGCAGTTCTTC	CAISGGIAGLTSNEQFF
TRBV6-5	.	TRBJ2-3	TRBD2	TGTGCCAGCAGGGGGGGGTCTCGTATAGATACGCAGTATTTT	CASRGGSRIDTQYF
TRBV7-3	once	TRBJ2-2	.	TGTGCCAGCAGCTTAACTACCGCGGGGGCAACCGGGGAGCTGTTTTTT	CASSLTTAGATGELFF
TRBV30	.	TRBJ1-6	.	TGTGCCTGGAGTGTAGGGGTGTATAATTCCCCCCTCCACTTT	CAWSVGVYNSPLHF